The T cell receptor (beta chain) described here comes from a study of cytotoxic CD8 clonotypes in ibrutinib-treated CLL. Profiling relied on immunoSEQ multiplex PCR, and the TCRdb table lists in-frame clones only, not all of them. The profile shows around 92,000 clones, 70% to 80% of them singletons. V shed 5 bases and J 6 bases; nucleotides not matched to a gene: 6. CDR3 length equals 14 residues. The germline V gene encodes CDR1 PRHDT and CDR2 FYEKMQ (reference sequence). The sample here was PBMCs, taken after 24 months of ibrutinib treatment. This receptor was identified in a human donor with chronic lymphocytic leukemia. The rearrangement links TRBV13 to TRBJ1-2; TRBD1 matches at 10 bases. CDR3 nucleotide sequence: TGTGCCAGCAGCGAGGGACAGGGGAGTGATGGCTACACCTTC. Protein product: CASSEGQGSDGYTF.